Detailed here is one TCR beta chain. Its binding antigen is unknown. No base qualities exist here, and no much larger clone lies one base off it. The entire isolated RNA was reverse transcribed using the High Capacity cDNA Reverse Transcription Kit, and thus expressed TCRB transcripts were sequenced. Naive, central memory and regulatory T cell samples underwent deep immunoSEQ sequencing, averaging around 3.6 million total reads per sample. Sorted cells were lysed in RLT buffer and RNA was extracted with DNase-treated RNeasy Micro or Mini kits, depending on cell number. Each cell subset was processed on its own to prevent cross-contamination, while patient and healthy donor samples were processed together. TCRB sequences were amplified from cDNA with the immunoSEQ multiplex PCR, producing 87-bp fragments spanning the CDR3 region. Sequencing of the amplicons was done on the Illumina HiSeq platform. From the authors' description of their analysis: Synthetic template baselines were used to correct PCR bias computationally, reads within Hamming distance 2 were collapsed together, and singletons that could not be merged were discarded. Reads were aligned to IMGT to assign V, D and J genes, CDR3 length, and insertions or deletions at six rearrangement sites. Clonotype counts were normalized to sorted cell number within each subset before computing true diversity and Gini coefficients with the tcR R package. The overlap coefficient, calculated on TCRB nucleotide sequences, was used to quantify repertoire sharing. As a proxy for the pre-selection repertoire, out-of-frame TCRB sequences from naive cells were analyzed. TCRdb's version of the immuneACCESS table is confined to in-frame rearrangements and falls short of the full clone set. An unresolved V gene accounts for under half of the shortfall where checked; the remainder is of unknown origin. The DNA gave D and trimming, while V, J and clone size come from that table. This sample comprises 300,000 to 400,000 clones, approximately 13% of them detected only once. 0.015% of the sample is held by the ten biggest clonotypes.

The data originate from a study of beta chain features in type 1 diabetes (dated by TCRdb to the late 2010s). Study-wide context: No differences in mean age, gender distribution, total cell number or subset yield were found between patients and healthy donors. A total of 85 million to 140 million sorted cells were examined across all samples, and the number of cells per subset was strongly correlated with RNA yield. In the study, TCRB repertoires of sorted circulating CD4+ T cell subsets from recently diagnosed type 1 diabetes patients were compared with those of matched healthy donors. Regulatory and stem cell-like memory subsets were isolated from only 8 patients and about eight healthy donors, whereas naive and central memory subsets came from all 30 or so donors. Paper-wide results and their limitations: Because cDNA was sequenced instead of genomic DNA, highly expressing activated cells could be over-represented, though the groups showed no difference in activation or CD3 levels. Shorter templates might be favored by PCR, yet because patient and control samples were amplified and corrected together, any such skew would affect both groups equally. Patients with type 1 diabetes made fewer insertions and deleted more nucleotides at VDJ recombination sites, implying thymic rearrangement abnormalities. Type 1 diabetes patients showed a moderate but significant shortening of TCRB CDR3 length in all four CD4+ subsets. Naive, central memory and regulatory TCRB repertoires appeared to be more alike among patients than among healthy donors. Because small numbers of individuals were included in the HLA sub-analyses, any influence of HLA type on TCRB rearrangement was left unresolved.

A single peripheral blood draw of roughly 0.11 L on average was collected from each donor into heparinised tubes. Naive, central memory, regulatory and stem cell-like memory CD4+ T cells were sorted on a BD FACSAria II using a panel including CD45RO, CCR7, CD25, CD127, CD95 and CD27. A purity above 95% was achieved for all sorted populations. PBMCs were isolated right away by Lymphoprep density gradient centrifugation and were stained directly, without culture. So that batch effects would be minimized, each experiment stained and sorted samples in pairs, pairing one healthy donor with one patient. The CDR3 spans 16 residues, from the cysteine through the phenylalanine. CDR3 DNA is the only sequence kept; it has 48 bases, read in frame from the first base. The germline V gene encodes CDR1 MGHRA and CDR2 YSYEKL. V is reduced by 6 bases and J by 4 bases, leaving a spacing of 16 bases between them.

Recombination linked TRBV4-1 to TRBJ2-6; TRBD1 is perhaps the D gene, given 6 matching bases. The sequence derives from a woman younger than 30 with type 1 diabetes. The specimen was naive CD4+ T cells from blood. Sample cell subset or site, as interpreted from the label and publication: true naive CD4+ T cells. The CDR3 protein is CASRPVGAVGANVLTF. The sequenced DNA: TGCGCCAGCAGGCCAGTGGGGGCGGTCGGGGCCAACGTCCTGACTTTC.